This TCR beta chain was observed in a study of blood T cell repertoires in COVID-19. TCRdb keeps only in-frame clones here, not all; method: immunoSEQ multiplex PCR. This sample has roughly 250,000 clones, with over 80% found just once. The specimen sequenced was peripheral blood. This receptor was taken from a woman aged 40 to 49 with acute or convalescent COVID-19.

The chain's CDR3 is CASSLGDRRETQYF. Here the CDR3 DNA reads TGCGCCAGCAGCTTGGGGGACAGGCGGGAGACCCAGTACTTC. This sequence joins TRBV5-1 and TRBJ2-5, with 8 bases that match TRBD1. The CDR3 consists of 14 residues. In germline, CDR1 is SGHRS, CDR2 YFSETQ. V lost 0 bases, J lost 5 bases, and 3 bases stayed unmatched. Based on the CDR3 plus reference TRBV5-1 and TRBJ2-5, the full variable domain is KAGVTQTPRYLIKTRGQQVTLSCSPISGHRSVSWYQQTPGQGLQFLFEYFSETQRNKGNFPGRFSGRQFSNSRSEMNVSTLELGDSALYLCASSLGDRRETQYFGPGTRLLVL.